Each of the 29 T cell receptor beta chains below was sequenced from the same sample in a study of blood T cell repertoires in COVID-19. Measured with immunoSEQ multiplex PCR; TCRdb has only the in-frame clones, and not every one. The sample has 220,000 or so clones; around 82% are singletons. The sequencing input was peripheral blood. The receptors come from a woman older than 75 with acute or convalescent COVID-19.

The gene calls are TRBV5-4 and TRBJ2-5; the D is unclear. Germline-derived CDR1 and CDR2 are SGHNT and YYREEE (reference sequence). Trimming stripped 3 bases from V and 7 bases from J, with 13 bases between. This CDR3 is built from 13 residues. The CDR3 loop is CASSSQQAGTQYF. The CDR3 DNA follows: TGTGCCAGCAGCTCCCAACAAGCAGGGACCCAGTACTTC.

This chain connects TRBV7-8 to TRBJ2-7; TRBD1 is a possible D gene (6 bases). V was clipped by 5 bases and J by 5 bases, with 16 bases between them. This CDR3 spans 14 amino acids. Germline CDR1 and CDR2: SGHVS and FQNEAQ. The CDR3 sequence: CASSRGVAGDEQYF. For the CDR3, the DNA is TGTGCCAGCAGCCGAGGGGTGGCAGGGGACGAGCAGTACTTC.

The chain uses TRBV19 and TRBJ1-1, with a weak D call TRBD1 (5 bases). The V end was cut by 3 bases, the J end by 1 base, with 12 bases between. The CDR3 runs 15 residues. Germline-derived CDR1 and CDR2 are LNHDA and SQIVND (reference sequence). CDR3 sequence reads: CASSIQGGRNTEAFF. In nucleotides, the CDR3 is TGTGCCAGTAGTATTCAGGGAGGGCGGAACACTGAAGCTTTCTTT.

The rearrangement uses TRBV21-1 and TRBJ1-2; the table calls TRBD1, which could not be checked here. TRBV21-1 is noted as a pseudogene. The CDR3 spans 14 residues. CDR3 region: CASSKLSDTYGYTF. The CDR3 DNA reads TGTGCCAGCAGCAAACTTTCCGACACCTATGGCTACACCTTC.

Written as DNA, the CDR3 is TGCAGTGCTAGGGCGGGTTACGAGCAGTACTTC. Translated: CSARAGYEQYF. The gene calls are TRBV20-1 and TRBJ2-7; D perhaps matches TRBD2 (5 bases). The CDR3 is made up of 11 amino acids. Between the trimmed V and J ends, which lost 3 bases and 4 bases, there was a span of 7 bases. The V gene's germline CDR1 is DFQATT and CDR2 SNEGSKA (reference sequence).

The V gene is TRBV6-1, the J gene TRBJ1-6; tentative D call: TRBD1 (6 bases). Germline loops: CDR1 MNHNS, CDR2 SASEGT. V lost 0 bases and J lost 6, with 6 bases in between. The CDR3 is 14 residues long. The CDR3 reads CASSEAGGNSPLHF. CDR3 nucleotides: TGTGCCAGCAGTGAAGCAGGGGGTAATTCACCCCTCCACTTT.

The chain has TRBV19 and TRBJ1-4, with TRBD1 as a possible D gene (5 bases). The CDR3 has 15 residues. The germline gives CDR1 LNHDA, CDR2 SQIVND (reference sequence). V was pared by 9 bases and J by 0 bases, with 14 bases between. Here the CDR3 DNA reads TGTGCCAGCAGGGACTTCCAGACAACTAATGAAAAACTGTTTTTT. It yields the protein CASRDFQTTNEKLFF.

The chain is built from TRBV19 and TRBJ2-5; the match to TRBD1 covers 12 bases. This CDR3 spans 16 amino acids. Germline V CDR1 and CDR2: LNHDA, SQIVND (reference sequence). Trimming at V came to 1 base and at J to 5 bases, leaving 5 bases not matched to a gene. The CDR3 bases are TGTGCCAGTAGTATAGCCGGGACAGGGGGCCTGGAGACCCAGTACTTC. Residues: CASSIAGTGGLETQYF.

In its sample, this clone was seen a few times. The chain links TRBV6-2 or TRBV6-3 to TRBJ2-3; 16 bases align to TRBD2. The CDR3 is 19 amino acids. The germline V gene encodes CDR1 MNHEY and CDR2 SVGEGT. V shed 2 bases, J shed 3 bases, and the junction held 8 bases outside the gene matches. In nucleotides, the CDR3 is TGTGCCAGCAGTTACCACCCGGGACTAGCGGGGGGGCCGACAGATACGCAGTATTTT. As protein: CASSYHPGLAGGPTDTQYF.

The chain links TRBV11-3 to TRBJ2-3, with TRBD1 matching over 8 bases. The CDR3 totals 15 residues. The germline V gene has CDR1 SGHNT and CDR2 YENEEA. The junction had 4 bases not matched to a gene; V was cut back by 4 bases and J by 1 base. The CDR3 DNA reads TGTGCCAGCAGCTCCACGGGACAGGGCACAGATACGCAGTATTTT. This sequence encodes CASSSTGQGTDTQYF.

The CDR3 sequence: CASSYGQGYYNEQFF. CDR3 nucleotides: TGTGCCAGCAGTTATGGACAGGGGTACTACAATGAGCAGTTCTTC. The gene calls are TRBV6-5 and TRBJ2-1, with TRBD1 identical over 9 bases. The CDR3 contains 15 residues. Germline V gene sequence: CDR1 MNHEY, CDR2 SVGAGI. J gave up 3 bases and V 3 bases, and 3 bases lay outside the gene matches.

The gene calls are TRBV28 and TRBJ2-1; D is perhaps TRBD2 (8 bases). The CDR3 extends over 17 amino acids. The germline CDR1 and CDR2 sequences are MDHEN and SYDVKM. Trimming cost V 6 bases and J 10 bases, with 28 bases left between them. CDR3 bases: TGTGCCAGCAGCCTAGCGGGCCAGAGTCAGGGGGGTATAGAGCAGTTCTTC. Its protein is CASSLAGQSQGGIEQFF.

This sequence joins TRBV19 and TRBJ1-3; D is uncertain. V lost 1 base, J lost 2 bases, and 12 bases lay in between. CDR3 length equals 16 residues. Germline CDR1 reads LNHDA; CDR2 reads SQIVND (reference sequence). The DNA for the CDR3 is TGTGCCAGTAGTATAGCGGCGGAAGTACCTGGAAACACCATATATTTT. The encoded protein is CASSIAAEVPGNTIYF. Full variable domain (missing parts from reference TRBV19 and TRBJ1-3): DGGITQSPKYLFRKEGQNVTLSCEQNLNHDAMYWYRQDPGQGLRLIYYSQIVNDFQKGDIAEGYSVSREKKESFPLTVTSAQKNPTAFYLCASSIAAEVPGNTIYFGEGSWLTVV.

This clone was found once. The rearrangement joins TRBV5-1 to TRBJ1-4, with TRBD1 matching 7 bases. With 5 bases clipped from V and 11 bases from J, the junction kept 15 bases outside the gene matches. Germline CDR1 and CDR2: SGHRS and YFSETQ. This CDR3 contains 15 residues. The chain's CDR3 is CASRYGTVNEGKLFF. The CDR3 region has the DNA TGCGCCAGCAGATACGGGACAGTTAATGAAGGGAAACTGTTTTTT. Using reference TRBV5-1 and TRBJ1-4 for the parts outside the CDR3, the full variable domain is KAGVTQTPRYLIKTRGQQVTLSCSPISGHRSVSWYQQTPGQGLQFLFEYFSETQRNKGNFPGRFSGRQFSNSRSEMNVSTLELGDSALYLCASRYGTVNEGKLFFGSGTQLSVL.

This rearrangement joins TRBV29-1 to TRBJ2-3; D uncertain. CDR1 SQVTM and CDR2 ANQGSEA come from the germline V gene. The CDR3 is made up of 15 amino acids. V was shortened by 0 bases and J by 1 base, with 11 bases between the two germline ends. CDR3 nucleotides: TGCAGCGTTGAAGATCGAGCCTCCGGCACAGATACGCAGTATTTT. The encoded protein is CSVEDRASGTDTQYF.

The chain couples TRBV7-2 to TRBJ1-1; D gene ambiguous. Germline V gene sequence: CDR1 SGHTA, CDR2 FQGNSA. V lost 5 bases and J 2 bases, leaving 18 bases between the germline ends. The CDR3 contains 16 residues. The CDR3 coding sequence is TGTGCCAGCAGCCGGGGATCGGTTCGTTATAACACTGAAGCTTTCTTT. Translation gives CASSRGSVRYNTEAFF.

The V and J genes are TRBV7-2 and TRBJ1-3, with TRBD1 matching 7 bases. Germline V lookup: CDR1 SGHTA, CDR2 FQGNSA. V lost 5 bases and J lost 0; bases outside the gene matches: 7. The CDR3 totals 16 residues. CDR3 nucleotides: TGTGCCAGCAGCATACACAGGGGAGGCTCTGGAAACACCATATATTTT. Protein: CASSIHRGGSGNTIYF. Variable domain in full (rest from reference TRBV7-2 and TRBJ1-3): GAGVSQSPSNKVTEKGKDVELRCDPISGHTALYWYRQSLGQGLEFLIYFQGNSAPDKSGLPSDRFSAERTGGSVSTLTIQRTQQEDSAVYLCASSIHRGGSGNTIYFGEGSWLTVV.

As for this clone: A read error may produce the germline difference seen at one junction end. The CDR3 protein is CASSARAGAEQPDF. Written as DNA, the CDR3 is TGTGCCAGCAGCGCAAGGGCAGGGGCAGAACAGCCTGACTTC. This sequence joins TRBV9 and TRBJ1-2, with D possibly being TRBD1 (6 bases). This CDR3 is built from 14 residues. CDR1 SGDLS and CDR2 YYNGEE come from the germline V gene. The full variable domain, completed using reference TRBV9 and TRBJ1-2, is DSGVTQTPKHLITATGQRVTLRCSPRSGDLSVYWYQQSLDQGLQFLIQYYNGEERAKGNILERFSAQQFPDLHSELNLSSLELGDSALYFCASSARAGAEQPDFGSGTRLTVV.

The chain is built from TRBV2 and TRBJ2-7; D not resolved. Trimming left V 3 bases short and J 0 bases short, with 12 bases between. Germline V lookup: CDR1 SNHLY, CDR2 FYNNEI. CDR3 length: 15 residues. The CDR3 DNA is TGTGCCAGCAGTGAGCAAGTTCTCAGCTCCTACGAGCAGTACTTC. Encoded protein: CASSEQVLSSYEQYF.

The V call is TRBV10-3, the J call TRBJ2-1; tentatively, D is TRBD1 (6 bases). Trimming took off 2 bases at V and 9 bases at J, with 17 bases between the two ends. CDR1 is ENHRY and CDR2 is SYGVKD in the germline V gene. The length of the CDR3 is 15 residues. The CDR3, as DNA: TGTGCCATCAGTGAGACCAGGGGTTCGTTGGGTGAGCAGTTCTTC. It codes for CAISETRGSLGEQFF.

The chain is built from TRBV2 and TRBJ2-7, with D possibly matching TRBD1 (6 bases). V was clipped by 6 bases and J by 6 bases, with 15 bases between them. The V gene's germline CDR1 is SNHLY and CDR2 FYNNEI. There are 13 residues in the CDR3. The CDR3 coding sequence is TGTGCCAGCAGCCCGGGACAAGATATCGAGCAGTACTTC. Translated: CASSPGQDIEQYF.

The chain joins TRBV5-4 to TRBJ2-1; no definite D call. The CDR3 covers 14 residues. V was trimmed by 0 bases and J by 3 bases, leaving 7 bases between them. Looked up from germline, CDR1 is SGHNT and CDR2 is YYREEE (reference sequence). The CDR3 nucleotides read TGTGCCAGCAGCTTGGGGCAGGACTACAATGAGCAGTTCTTC. This encodes CASSLGQDYNEQFF.

This chain links TRBV6-5 with TRBJ2-2; 9 bases are shared with TRBD1. The ends lost 5 bases at V and 5 bases at J; junction bases unmatched: 3. The CDR3 is made up of 14 amino acids. Germline V CDR1 and CDR2: MNHEY, SVGAGI. CDR3 sequence reads: CASSRDRVTGELFF. In nucleotides, the CDR3 is TGTGCCAGCAGTCGGGACAGGGTAACCGGGGAGCTGTTTTTT.

The chain carries TRBV7-2 and TRBJ1-3, with TRBD1 matching 10 bases. This CDR3 contains 16 residues. Germline assignment: CDR1 SGHTA and CDR2 FQGNSA. The V segment lost 1 base and the J segment 4 bases; nucleotides outside the gene matches: 4. The chain's CDR3 is CASSLGGTGVGNTIYF. The CDR3 DNA is TGTGCCAGCAGCTTAGGCGGGACAGGGGTCGGAAACACCATATATTTT. Based on the CDR3 plus reference TRBV7-2 and TRBJ1-3, the full variable domain is GAGVSQSPSNKVTEKGKDVELRCDPISGHTALYWYRQSLGQGLEFLIYFQGNSAPDKSGLPSDRFSAERTGGSVSTLTIQRTQQEDSAVYLCASSLGGTGVGNTIYFGEGSWLTVV.

In regard to this clone: This specimen includes other DNA sequences encoding the same CDR3. V usage is TRBV5-1 and J usage is TRBJ2-5; TRBD2 matches at 7 bases. With V trimmed by 0 bases and J by 2 bases, 1 base remained unmatched. The germline V gene has CDR1 SGHRS and CDR2 YFSETQ. CDR3 length: 14 amino acids. The CDR3 here is CASSLVGGQETQYF. The CDR3, as DNA: TGCGCCAGCAGCTTGGTGGGGGGGCAAGAGACCCAGTACTTC.

The V and J genes are TRBV5-1 and TRBJ2-1; TRBD2 matches 10 bases. The CDR3 is made up of 17 amino acids. The junction had 8 bases not matched to a gene; V was cut back by 3 bases and J by 2 bases. Germline CDR1 is SGHRS and CDR2 is YFSETQ. The CDR3 is CASSSRRSGGAYNEQFF. Here the CDR3 DNA reads TGCGCCAGCAGCTCCCGGAGGAGCGGGGGGGCCTACAATGAGCAGTTCTTC.

The gene calls are TRBV6-5 and TRBJ1-4; a weak D match, TRBD1 (5 bases). The CDR3 totals 12 residues. The V end lost 6 bases, the J end lost 3 bases, and 5 bases lay between the germline ends. The germline CDR1 and CDR2 sequences are MNHEY and SVGAGI. CDR3 loop: CASRTANEKLFF. Here the CDR3 DNA reads TGTGCCAGCAGGACAGCTAATGAAAAACTGTTTTTT.

The chain carries TRBV24-1 and TRBJ2-1; 9 nucleotides line up with TRBD2. Germline lookup yields CDR1 KGHDR and CDR2 SFDVKD. J lost 10 bases, V lost 1 base, and 4 bases had no gene match. CDR3 size: 14 residues. The CDR3 is CATSDFVRGGEQFF. CDR3 bases: TGTGCCACCAGTGATTTTGTGCGGGGGGGCGAGCAGTTCTTC.

The DNA of the CDR3 is TGTGCCATCCTAGGGGGGGAAATGAACACTGAAGCTTTCTTT. It is translated as CAILGGEMNTEAFF. The V call is TRBV10-3, the J call TRBJ1-1; D might be TRBD1 (6 bases). This CDR3 is built from 14 residues. V was clipped by 8 bases and J by 0 bases, with 13 bases between them. In germline, CDR1 is ENHRY, CDR2 SYGVKD.